These T cell receptor beta chains were read from a single sample in a study of T-cell memory formation after mild COVID-19. In TCRdb, the 5' RACE reads were re-called with MiXCR into one record per CDR3 protein. The sample holds 550,000 to 650,000 distinct CDR3 sequences, 15% to 20% seen once. Sample: PBMCs or a T cell subset sorted from them (not recorded which). These receptors all stem from an adult woman who had mild COVID-19 (a few samples of this study predate the infection). Cell type and time point are not known. Both conserved end residues are part of each CDR3. Fields, in order: CDR3 protein, J gene, V gene.

CDR3aa: CASSSGLTGTSNYNEQFF
j_gene: TRBJ2-1
v_gene: TRBV7-9

CDR3aa: CATSDSRGPGMLQHF
j_gene: TRBJ1-5
v_gene: TRBV24-1

CDR3aa: CASSAPGQGVHEQYF
j_gene: TRBJ2-7
v_gene: TRBV19

CDR3aa: CASSLTSGAGKETQYF
j_gene: TRBJ2-5
v_gene: TRBV5-1

CDR3aa: CASSLGSGTNYGYTF
j_gene: TRBJ1-2
v_gene: TRBV7-6

CDR3aa: CASRRQGTNTEAFF
j_gene: TRBJ1-1
v_gene: TRBV6-2/TRBV6-3

CDR3aa: CASSGGRTENIQYF
j_gene: TRBJ2-4
v_gene: TRBV7-9

CDR3aa: CSVGTGQDFYGYTF
j_gene: TRBJ1-2
v_gene: TRBV29-1

CDR3aa: CSVRDNYNQPQHF
j_gene: TRBJ1-5
v_gene: TRBV29-1

CDR3aa: CAISGTGKGEQYF
j_gene: TRBJ2-7
v_gene: TRBV10-3

CDR3aa: CASSQVSGRANEQFF
j_gene: TRBJ2-1
v_gene: TRBV4-1

CDR3aa: CAISESGDYGETQYF
j_gene: TRBJ2-5
v_gene: TRBV10-3

CDR3aa: CASSPGFGEKLFF
j_gene: TRBJ1-4
v_gene: TRBV6-5

CDR3aa: CASSWGDRAVEKLFF
j_gene: TRBJ1-4
v_gene: TRBV7-9

CDR3aa: CASSERPVSGLIDTQYF
j_gene: TRBJ2-3
v_gene: TRBV4-1

CDR3aa: CAILSGDSYEQYF
j_gene: TRBJ2-7
v_gene: TRBV10-3

CDR3aa: CASSDPKKTGPGELFF
j_gene: TRBJ2-2
v_gene: TRBV5-6

CDR3aa: CASRDRGRETQYF
j_gene: TRBJ2-5
v_gene: TRBV6-1

CDR3aa: CASSAPGRYNEQFF
j_gene: TRBJ2-1
v_gene: TRBV2

CDR3aa: CSVDFVKGLAGTGTQYF
j_gene: TRBJ2-3
v_gene: TRBV29-1

CDR3aa: CASSKSGGAPDTQYF
j_gene: TRBJ2-3
v_gene: TRBV6-6

CDR3aa: CASRGRDFINEQFF
j_gene: TRBJ2-1
v_gene: TRBV6-2/TRBV6-3

CDR3aa: CAISGTGTQNTEAFF
j_gene: TRBJ1-1
v_gene: TRBV10-3

CDR3aa: CASSSRDRDYNEQFF
j_gene: TRBJ2-1
v_gene: TRBV5-1

CDR3aa: CASKTTGIITDTQYF
j_gene: TRBJ2-3
v_gene: TRBV6-5

CDR3aa: CASSQGSAYNEQFF
j_gene: TRBJ2-1
v_gene: TRBV5-1

CDR3aa: CASSLYAHTEAFF
j_gene: TRBJ1-1
v_gene: TRBV27

CDR3aa: CASSQDWGLNTGELFF
j_gene: TRBJ2-2
v_gene: TRBV14

CDR3aa: CSARGLDRETQYF
j_gene: TRBJ2-5
v_gene: TRBV20-1

CDR3aa: CASSLDGTPSYEQYF
j_gene: TRBJ2-7
v_gene: TRBV5-1

CDR3aa: CSVRGPGGSEQFF
j_gene: TRBJ2-1
v_gene: TRBV29-1

CDR3aa: CASSLDRWAGGKYNEQFF
j_gene: TRBJ2-1
v_gene: TRBV11-2

CDR3aa: CASSLARGPISSSYNEQFF
j_gene: TRBJ2-1
v_gene: TRBV7-2

CDR3aa: CSAREGAGYNEQFF
j_gene: TRBJ2-1
v_gene: TRBV20-1

CDR3aa: CASSSPLGETQYF
j_gene: TRBJ2-5
v_gene: TRBV5-1

CDR3aa: CASSYGRVDYGYTF
j_gene: TRBJ1-2
v_gene: TRBV6-2/TRBV6-3

CDR3aa: CAWSIYRSEAFF
j_gene: TRBJ1-1
v_gene: TRBV30

CDR3aa: CASSLRLGMENQPQHF
j_gene: TRBJ1-5
v_gene: TRBV12-3/TRBV12-4

CDR3aa: CASSQGRGPYEQYF
j_gene: TRBJ2-7
v_gene: TRBV4-1

CDR3aa: CASSMWRNTEAFF
j_gene: TRBJ1-1
v_gene: TRBV19

CDR3aa: CASVTSVILTFTDTQYF
j_gene: TRBJ2-3
v_gene: TRBV23-1

CDR3aa: CASSEGQGGTGELFF
j_gene: TRBJ2-2
v_gene: TRBV9

CDR3aa: CASSFSKGNEQFF
j_gene: TRBJ2-1
v_gene: TRBV5-1

CDR3aa: CASSSGRDKGGNQPQHF
j_gene: TRBJ1-5
v_gene: TRBV12-3/TRBV12-4

CDR3aa: CASSQEVLRKNQPQHF
j_gene: TRBJ1-5
v_gene: TRBV4-1

CDR3aa: CASTNRDPAESPLHF
j_gene: TRBJ1-6
v_gene: TRBV12-3/TRBV12-4

CDR3aa: CASSQERGNEQYF
j_gene: TRBJ2-7
v_gene: TRBV4-1